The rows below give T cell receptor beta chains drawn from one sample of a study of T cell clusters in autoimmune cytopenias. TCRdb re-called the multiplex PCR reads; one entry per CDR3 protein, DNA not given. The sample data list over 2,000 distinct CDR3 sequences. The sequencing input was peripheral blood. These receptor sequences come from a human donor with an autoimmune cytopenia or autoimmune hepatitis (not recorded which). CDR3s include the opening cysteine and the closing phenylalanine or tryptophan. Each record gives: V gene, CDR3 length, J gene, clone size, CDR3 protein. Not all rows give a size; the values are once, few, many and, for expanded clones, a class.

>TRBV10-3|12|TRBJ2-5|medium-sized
CAPRDREETQYF
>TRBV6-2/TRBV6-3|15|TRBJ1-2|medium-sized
CASSYSGVARGGYTF
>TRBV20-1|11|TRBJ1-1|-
CSASEDTEAFF
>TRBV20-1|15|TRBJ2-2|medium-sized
CSARMTGTTAGELFF
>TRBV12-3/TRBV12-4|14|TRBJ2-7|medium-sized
CASSGGRVIYEQYF
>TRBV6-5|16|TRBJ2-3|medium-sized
CASISATRDGTDTQYF
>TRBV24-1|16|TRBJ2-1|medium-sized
CATSDSGAGANNEQFF
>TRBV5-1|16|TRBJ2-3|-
CASSPLRGLVPDTQYF
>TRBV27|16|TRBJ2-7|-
CASSIPSGQGQYEQYF
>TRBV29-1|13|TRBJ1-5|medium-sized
CSVAGTTNQPQHF
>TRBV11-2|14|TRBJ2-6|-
CASSPTSGANVLTF
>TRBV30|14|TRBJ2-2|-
CAWGSGTGAGELFF
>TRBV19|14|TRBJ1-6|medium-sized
CATGQRAYNSPLHF
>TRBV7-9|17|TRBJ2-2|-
CASSARLKTSIIGELFF
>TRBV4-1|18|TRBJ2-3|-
CASSQTQGVAEVTDTQYF
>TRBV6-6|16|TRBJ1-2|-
CASSLGTGEHGHGYTF
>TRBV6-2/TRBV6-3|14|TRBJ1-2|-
CASRSPQEGYGYTF
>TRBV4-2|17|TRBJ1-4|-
CASSQDLNRALNEKLFF
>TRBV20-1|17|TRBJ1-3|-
CSARGASAKYSGNTIYF
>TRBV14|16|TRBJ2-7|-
CASSAKGWLWEYEQYF
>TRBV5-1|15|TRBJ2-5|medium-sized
CASSLGRAIQETQYF
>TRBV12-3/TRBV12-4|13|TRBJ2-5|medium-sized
CASSPPPWETQYF
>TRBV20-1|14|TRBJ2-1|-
CSASWRATYNEQFF
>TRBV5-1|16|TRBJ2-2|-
CASSLVSTTNTGELFF
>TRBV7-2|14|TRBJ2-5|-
CASSFSGPRETQYF
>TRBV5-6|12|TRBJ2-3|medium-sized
CASSLPTGTQYF
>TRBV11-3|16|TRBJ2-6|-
CASSLDSGSGANVLTF
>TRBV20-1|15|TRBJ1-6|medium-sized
CSALGQADYNSPLHF
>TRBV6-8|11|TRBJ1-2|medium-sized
CASSRLYGYTF
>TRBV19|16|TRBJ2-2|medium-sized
CASSRTSGSVAGELFF
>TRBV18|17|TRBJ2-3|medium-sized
CASSPPTSGGASDTQYF
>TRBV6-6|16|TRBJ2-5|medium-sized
CASSYSGLAGQETQYF
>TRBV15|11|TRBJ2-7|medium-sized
CATSSYDEQYF
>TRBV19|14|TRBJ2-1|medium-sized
CASSTRDYQGEQFF
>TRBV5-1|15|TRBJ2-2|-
CASSGGQRDPGELFF
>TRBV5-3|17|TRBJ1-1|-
CARSFGRGVGVGTEAFF